Listed below are T cell receptor beta chains from one sample, sequenced in a study of blood T cells in healthy people across ages. A single record per CDR3 protein comes from TCRdb applying MiXCR to the 5' RACE reads. In the table there are 550,000 to 600,000 distinct CDR3 sequences, around 48% of which are singletons. Sequencing was performed on blood. Receptor source: an elderly man in good health. Each CDR3 is given with its conserved first and last residue.

>TRBV14|TRBJ2-1|16
CASSRRGPSSYNEQFF
>TRBV29-1|TRBJ2-1|14
CSVGQIGRAREQFF
>TRBV12-5|TRBJ2-3|15
CASGQGGFATDTQYF
>TRBV7-2|TRBJ2-1|15
CASSLMAGQYNEQFF
>TRBV9|TRBJ1-2|13
CASSALQGDGYTF
>TRBV6-5|TRBJ2-1|17
CASSCTRGDCRRGEQFF
>TRBV21-1|TRBJ1-2|14
CASSRGERGPGYTF
>TRBV5-1|TRBJ2-7|16
CASSSTGGEYSYEQYF
>TRBV4-2|TRBJ2-1|14
CASSRSDGDNEQFF
>TRBV20-1|TRBJ2-5|14
CSAKKTGWEETQYF
>TRBV14|TRBJ2-1|15
CASSQTGGSKDEQFF
>TRBV20-1|TRBJ2-3|15
CSARTPTNGGDTQYF
>TRBV29-1|TRBJ2-7|12
CSVEGKTYEQYF
>TRBV12-5|TRBJ2-1|17
CASGDVAGGGPYNEQFF
>TRBV21-1|TRBJ2-7|14
CASPRGGARYEQYF
>TRBV10-3|TRBJ2-3|15
CAISDGTGGTDTQYF
>TRBV7-9|TRBJ2-2|16
CASSSLDRGGTGELFF
>TRBV20-1|TRBJ2-1|16
CSARMAGLVRGQEQFF
>TRBV7-9|TRBJ1-2|11
CASSPSEGYTF
>TRBV7-2|TRBJ1-1|14
CASSTRQGRTEAFF
>TRBV10-3|TRBJ2-4|13
CAISESDTVIQYF
>TRBV7-2|TRBJ2-5|13
CASSFRDPETQYF
>TRBV4-1|TRBJ2-3|16
CASSQRMGDLTDTQYF
>TRBV7-2|TRBJ1-5|15
CASSLDWGSHQPQHF
>TRBV20-1|TRBJ1-2|11
CSARVWTFDTF
>TRBV6-6|TRBJ2-1|15
CASSTGLAGINEQFF
>TRBV5-6|TRBJ2-5|15
CASSPNPGEQETQYF
>TRBV6-1|TRBJ2-3|13
CASTVRIKDTQYF
>TRBV20-1|TRBJ2-3|11
CSAQTRDTQYF
>TRBV5-1|TRBJ2-3|15
CASSLPRGMENTQYF
>TRBV6-2/TRBV6-3|TRBJ1-2|17
CASTSYRWGSARYGYTF
>TRBV12-3/TRBV12-4|TRBJ1-5|16
CASSLLSTNGNQPQHF
>TRBV6-2/TRBV6-3|TRBJ2-1|16
CASSSRGVAVYNEQFF
>TRBV7-3|TRBJ2-4|17
CASSEQPGLGGKNVQYF
>TRBV9|TRBJ1-5|14
CASSVAGQGQPQHF
>TRBV12-3/TRBV12-4|TRBJ1-5|14
CASSLIDSNQPQHF
>TRBV20-1|TRBJ1-5|13
CSASQNRDQPQHF
>TRBV4-1|TRBJ1-5|15
CASSHPGTRNQPQHF
>TRBV15|TRBJ2-7|13
CATSTLVSYEQYF
>TRBV20-1|TRBJ2-3|12
CSARPPGDTQYF
>TRBV6-6|TRBJ2-6|14
CASSEGPGANVLTF
>TRBV6-6|TRBJ1-2|14
CASSQGGLGYGYTF
>TRBV9|TRBJ2-5|14
CASSVAEGQETQYF
>TRBV2|TRBJ2-1|15
CASSYGQSLYNEQFF
>TRBV6-2/TRBV6-3|TRBJ2-1|16
CASSSFPGQGHNEQFF
>TRBV7-6|TRBJ1-1|16
CASSLGPPGRHTEAFF
>TRBV6-6|TRBJ1-1|16
CASNQETGQQNTEAFF
>TRBV2|TRBJ1-2|16
CASSGRLAGTTNGYTF